Below are 2 T cell receptor beta chains sequenced from a single sample in a study of blood T cell repertoires in COVID-19. The assay was immunoSEQ multiplex PCR, and TCRdb's table has in-frame clones only and misses some. The data hold 7,000 to 8,500 clones, with around 88% observed a single time. Sample: peripheral blood. Receptors were obtained from a woman in her forties or fifties with active or convalescent COVID-19.

The CDR3 nucleotides are TGTGCCAGCAGCCGAGATGGTGTAGGCAGGTCTAACACTGAAGCTTTCTTT. It is translated as CASSRDGVGRSNTEAFF. The chain employs TRBV5-8 and TRBJ1-1; D gene unclear. This CDR3 region has 17 residues. CDR1 is SGHTS, CDR2 YDEGEE, per germline. Trimming pared 4 bases from V and 2 bases from J, leaving 21 bases between.

The chain combines TRBV4-3 with TRBJ1-2; tentative D call: TRBD1 (6 bases). CDR3 length: 13 residues. V was clipped by 7 bases and J by 2 bases, with 11 bases between them. From germline, CDR1 is LGHNA and CDR2 YSLEER. The CDR3 DNA reads TGCGCCAGCACCAGGGGCCAGAACTATGGCTACACCTTC. Its translation: CASTRGQNYGYTF.